This TCR beta chain was sequenced in a study of T-cell memory formation after mild COVID-19. Study-wide results and caveats: Mainly in CM and EM were contracting CD4+ clones; CD8+ were in EMRA.

In regard to this clonotype: The target antigen is unknown.

TCRdb re-called the 5' RACE reads through MiXCR, storing one row per CDR3 protein. The sample records hundreds of thousands of distinct CDR3 sequences, 16% being singletons. The germline V gene encodes CDR1 ENHRY and CDR2 SYGVKD. The CDR3 is 14 amino acids. Trimming left V 2 bases short and J 1 base short, with 9 bases between. The V call is TRBV10-3, the J call TRBJ2-7; D not resolved. The specimen sequenced was PBMCs or a T cell subset sorted from them (not recorded which). This sequence was found in a man between 18 and 29 years old who had mild COVID-19 (a few samples of this study predate the infection). Cell type and time point are not known. The CDR3 bases are TGTGCCATCAGTGAGAGGAACAATTCCTACGAGCAGTACGTC. Residues: CAISERNNSYEQYV.